These 21 T cell receptor beta chains originate from one sample sequenced in a study of blood T cell repertoires in COVID-19. Measured with immunoSEQ multiplex PCR; TCRdb has only the in-frame clones, and not every one. The data show roughly 260,000 clones, about nine tenths seen once. The sample comprised PBMCs or T cells enriched from blood (not recorded which). The receptors stem from a woman in her twenties or thirties with acute COVID-19.

This chain links TRBV6-5 with TRBJ1-2; perhaps TRBD1 as D (6 bases). This CDR3 has 14 residues. Trimming removed 10 bases from V and 8 bases from J, with 23 bases in between. Per the germline V gene, CDR1 is MNHEY and CDR2 is SVGAGI. Here the CDR3 reads CATLYRESSRGYTF. For the CDR3, the DNA is TGTGCCACTCTGTACAGGGAGTCGTCTCGCGGCTACACCTTC.

The chain joins TRBV19 to TRBJ1-2; TRBD1 matches at 8 bases. The germline V gene has CDR1 LNHDA and CDR2 SQIVND (reference sequence). This CDR3 region has 17 residues. Trimming removed 2 bases from V and 0 bases from J; junction bases left unmatched: 8. The chain's CDR3 is CASSIRSAGGSNYGYTF. In nucleotides, the CDR3 is TGTGCCAGTAGTATACGCTCGGCAGGGGGCTCTAACTATGGCTACACCTTC.

The chain carries TRBV19 and TRBJ1-5; D is perhaps TRBD1 (6 bases). Germline CDR1 reads LNHDA; CDR2 reads SQIVND (reference sequence). This CDR3 spans 16 amino acids. V shed 8 bases and J shed 0 bases, with 17 bases lying between them. CDR3 sequence (DNA): TGTGCCAGTTCCACTCGGACAGCTCTTAGCAATCAGCCCCAGCATTTT. Translated, it gives CASSTRTALSNQPQHF.

The chain recombines TRBV27 with TRBJ2-5, with 9 bases aligning to TRBD1. The CDR3 has 17 amino acids. CDR1 is MNHEY, CDR2 SMNVEV, per germline (reference sequence). The V and J ends lost 6 bases and 5 bases, in that order; junction bases with no gene match: 16. The CDR3 protein is CASSPSSPGQGGETQYF. The DNA for the CDR3 is TGTGCCAGCAGCCCTTCCTCCCCGGGACAGGGAGGCGAGACCCAGTACTTC.

The V call is TRBV7-9, the J call TRBJ2-7, with D possibly being TRBD1 (6 bases). Trimming stripped 2 bases from V and 2 bases from J, with 7 bases between. Germline loops: CDR1 SEHNR, CDR2 FQNEAQ (reference sequence). The CDR3 has 13 amino acids. The DNA for the CDR3 is TGTGCCAGCAGCTTAAGGGACACCTACGAGCAGTACTTC. Its protein product is CASSLRDTYEQYF.

The genes are TRBV6-5 and TRBJ2-1, with D tentatively TRBD2 (6 bases). Germline CDR1 and CDR2: MNHEY and SVGAGI. The CDR3 has 15 amino acids. V lost 4 bases and J lost 3, with 13 bases in between. This chain's CDR3 is CASSSPGTGYNEQFF. As DNA, the CDR3 is TGTGCCAGCAGTTCTCCCGGGACTGGCTACAATGAGCAGTTCTTC.

The chain joins TRBV2 to TRBJ2-3, with a weak D call TRBD1 (6 bases). V was cut by 8 bases and J by 3 bases, with 12 bases left in between. The CDR3 spans 13 residues. Per the germline V gene, CDR1 is SNHLY and CDR2 is FYNNEI. The CDR3 reads CASSPDRTDTQYF. CDR3 bases: TGTGCCAGCTCCCCCGACAGGACAGATACGCAGTATTTT.

The rearrangement uses TRBV29-1 and TRBJ2-3; TRBD1 matches 7 bases. The CDR3 totals 14 residues. Per the germline V gene, CDR1 is SQVTM and CDR2 is ANQGSEA. The V segment lost 2 bases and the J segment 1 base; nucleotides outside the gene matches: 3. CDR3 protein: CSVEQGDGTDTQYF. The CDR3 DNA follows: TGCAGCGTTGAACAGGGGGATGGCACAGATACGCAGTATTTT.

J is TRBJ1-5 and V is TRBV28; 8 positions agree with TRBD1. V gave up 7 bases and J gave up 0 bases; unmatched junction bases: 14. The CDR3 length is 18 residues. Germline CDR1 MDHEN, CDR2 SYDVKM. The CDR3 here is CASKVETGTGNSNQPQHF. The CDR3 DNA sequence: TGTGCCAGCAAGGTTGAAACCGGGACAGGAAATAGCAATCAGCCCCAGCATTTT.

The chain recombines TRBV7-6 with TRBJ2-3, with TRBD1 identical over 8 bases. The J segment lost 2 bases and the V segment lost 2 bases, leaving 3 bases of the junction unmatched. This CDR3 region has 15 residues. Germline loops: CDR1 SGHVS, CDR2 FNYEAQ. This chain's CDR3 is CASSLPTGDTDTQYF. CDR3 DNA sequence: TGTGCCAGCAGCTTACCGACAGGGGACACAGATACGCAGTATTTT.

The chain has TRBV5-1 and TRBJ1-2; weak D call: TRBD1 (5 bases). Germline lookup yields CDR1 SGHRS and CDR2 YFSETQ. CDR3 length equals 13 residues. Trimming left V 4 bases short and J 4 bases short, with 11 bases between. CDR3 protein: CASSPDSLYGYTF. For the CDR3, the DNA is TGCGCCAGCAGCCCTGACAGTCTCTATGGCTACACCTTC. Together with reference TRBV5-1 and TRBJ1-2, the CDR3 gives the full variable domain: KAGVTQTPRYLIKTRGQQVTLSCSPISGHRSVSWYQQTPGQGLQFLFEYFSETQRNKGNFPGRFSGRQFSNSRSEMNVSTLELGDSALYLCASSPDSLYGYTFGSGTRLTVV.

The chain couples TRBV6-5 to TRBJ1-2, with TRBD1 matching 7 bases. Trimming removed 6 bases from V and 2 bases from J; junction bases left unmatched: 6. The CDR3 runs 14 residues. Germline V gene data show CDR1 as MNHEY and CDR2 as SVGAGI. CDR3 amino acids: CASRPLGGNYGYTF. DNA for the CDR3: TGTGCCAGCAGGCCTCTAGGGGGCAACTATGGCTACACCTTC.

The chain is built from TRBV6-4 and TRBJ2-1; D call uncertain. Looked up from germline, CDR1 is MRHNA and CDR2 is SNTAGT. The CDR3 is made up of 15 amino acids. Trimming removed 3 bases from V and 1 base from J, with 10 bases in between. The CDR3 DNA sequence: TGTGCCAGCAGTGAGCAGGCATCATCCTACAATGAGCAGTTCTTC. Amino acids: CASSEQASSYNEQFF.

The CDR3: CASSFGTGEQYF. Written as DNA, the CDR3 is TGTGCCAGCAGTTTCGGGACAGGCGAGCAGTACTTC. The V call is TRBV6-5, the J call TRBJ2-7, with 8 bases aligning to TRBD1. Germline lookup yields CDR1 MNHEY and CDR2 SVGAGI. The CDR3 is 12 residues long. J gave up 6 bases and V 4 bases, and 2 bases lay outside the gene matches.

CDR3 amino acids: CASSSGQGTGYTF. CDR3 bases: TGTGCCAGCAGCTCGGGACAGGGTACTGGCTACACCTTC. This chain joins TRBV5-4 and TRBJ1-2, with 9 bases lining up with TRBD1. This CDR3 spans 13 amino acids. From germline, CDR1 is SGHNT and CDR2 YYREEE (reference sequence). V shed 3 bases and J 7 bases; nucleotides not matched to a gene: 4.

The genes are TRBV29-1 and TRBJ2-1; D possibly corresponds to TRBD1 (6 bases). V was pared by 6 bases and J by 8 bases, with 23 bases between. The CDR3 spans 15 residues. Germline lookup yields CDR1 SQVTM and CDR2 ANQGSEA. CDR3 DNA sequence: TGCAGCGTCGGTCCCCGACAGGTAGTAACCTATGAGCAGTTCTTC. Translating it yields CSVGPRQVVTYEQFF.

This rearrangement joins TRBV2 to TRBJ1-6; 7 bases match TRBD1. Germline lookup yields CDR1 SNHLY and CDR2 FYNNEI. The CDR3 runs 15 residues. Trimming cost V 2 bases and J 10 bases; bases outside gene matches: 8. The CDR3: CASSERQGLGSPLHF. CDR3 DNA: TGTGCCAGCAGTGAAAGACAGGGTCTTGGCTCACCCCTCCACTTT.

This clone was found once. CDR3: CASSLFLGAEQYF. The CDR3 DNA sequence: TGTGCCAGCAGTTTGTTTCTGGGGGCCGAGCAGTACTTC. This sequence joins TRBV27 and TRBJ2-7, with a weak D call TRBD1 (6 bases). The length of the CDR3 is 13 residues. V shed 3 bases and J shed 6 bases, with 12 bases lying between them. CDR1 is MNHEY, CDR2 SMNVEV, per germline (reference sequence).

The V gene is TRBV10-3, the J gene TRBJ2-1, with TRBD1 identical over 9 bases. Looked up from germline, CDR1 is ENHRY and CDR2 is SYGVKD. The length of the CDR3 is 11 residues. V trimming: 10 bases; J trimming: 6 bases; junction bases outside the gene matches: 1. CDR3 in amino acids: CATTGGNEQFF. The CDR3 DNA reads TGTGCCACGACAGGGGGCAATGAGCAGTTCTTC.

The chain combines TRBV6-1 with TRBJ2-7; TRBD2 is a possible D gene (6 bases). Trimming cost V 3 bases and J 0 bases, with 9 bases left between them. This CDR3 spans 14 amino acids. Germline V gene data show CDR1 as MNHNS and CDR2 as SASEGT. The DNA of the CDR3 is TGTGCCAGCAGTGAGAGGGGAGGCTCCTACGAGCAGTACTTC. This encodes CASSERGGSYEQYF.

Only a few counts were recorded for this clone. The rearrangement links TRBV12-3 or TRBV12-4 to TRBJ1-4; D is undetermined. This CDR3 is built from 13 residues. Trimming took off 5 bases at V and 8 bases at J, with 12 bases between the two ends. CDR3 protein: CASSLPVVEKLFF. The CDR3 DNA reads as TGTGCCAGCAGTCTTCCGGTGGTGGAAAAACTGTTTTTT.